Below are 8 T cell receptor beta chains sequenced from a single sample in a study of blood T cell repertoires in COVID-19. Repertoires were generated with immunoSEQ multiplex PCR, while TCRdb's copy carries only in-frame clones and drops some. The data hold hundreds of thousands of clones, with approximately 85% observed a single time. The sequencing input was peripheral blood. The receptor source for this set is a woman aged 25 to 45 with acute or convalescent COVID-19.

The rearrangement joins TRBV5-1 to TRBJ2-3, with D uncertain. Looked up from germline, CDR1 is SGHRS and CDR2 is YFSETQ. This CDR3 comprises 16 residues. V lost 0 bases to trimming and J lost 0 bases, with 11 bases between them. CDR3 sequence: CASSLDARPSTDTQYF. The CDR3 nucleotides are TGCGCCAGCAGCTTGGATGCGCGCCCTAGCACAGATACGCAGTATTTT.

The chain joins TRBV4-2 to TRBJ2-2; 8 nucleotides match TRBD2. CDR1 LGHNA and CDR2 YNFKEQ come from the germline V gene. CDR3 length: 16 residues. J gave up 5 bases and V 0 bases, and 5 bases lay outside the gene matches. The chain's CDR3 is CASSQDERENTGELFF. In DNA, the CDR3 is TGTGCCAGCAGCCAAGATGAGCGGGAGAATACCGGGGAGCTGTTTTTT.

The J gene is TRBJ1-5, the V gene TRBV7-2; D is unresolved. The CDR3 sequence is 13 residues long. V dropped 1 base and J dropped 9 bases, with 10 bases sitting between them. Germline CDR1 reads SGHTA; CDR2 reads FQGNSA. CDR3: CASSLGLARPQHF. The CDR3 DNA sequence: TGTGCCAGCAGCTTAGGCTTGGCTCGGCCCCAGCATTTT. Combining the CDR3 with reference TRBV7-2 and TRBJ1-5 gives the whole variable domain GAGVSQSPSNKVTEKGKDVELRCDPISGHTALYWYRQSLGQGLEFLIYFQGNSAPDKSGLPSDRFSAERTGGSVSTLTIQRTQQEDSAVYLCASSLGLARPQHFGDGTRLSIL.

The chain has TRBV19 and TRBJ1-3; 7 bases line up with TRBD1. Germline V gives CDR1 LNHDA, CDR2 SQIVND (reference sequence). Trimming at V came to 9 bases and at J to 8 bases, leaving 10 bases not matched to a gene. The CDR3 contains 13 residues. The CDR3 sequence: CASDRDSEDTIYF. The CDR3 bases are TGTGCCAGCGATAGGGACAGCGAGGACACCATATATTTT. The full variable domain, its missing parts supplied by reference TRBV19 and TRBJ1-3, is DGGITQSPKYLFRKEGQNVTLSCEQNLNHDAMYWYRQDPGQGLRLIYYSQIVNDFQKGDIAEGYSVSREKKESFPLTVTSAQKNPTAFYLCASDRDSEDTIYFGEGSWLTVV.

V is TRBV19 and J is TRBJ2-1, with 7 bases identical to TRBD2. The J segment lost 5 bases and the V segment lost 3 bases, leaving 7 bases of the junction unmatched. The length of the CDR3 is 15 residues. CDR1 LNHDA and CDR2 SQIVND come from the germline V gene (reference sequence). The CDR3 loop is CASSMGGKKDNEQFF. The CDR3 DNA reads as TGTGCCAGTAGTATGGGGGGGAAGAAAGACAATGAGCAGTTCTTC.

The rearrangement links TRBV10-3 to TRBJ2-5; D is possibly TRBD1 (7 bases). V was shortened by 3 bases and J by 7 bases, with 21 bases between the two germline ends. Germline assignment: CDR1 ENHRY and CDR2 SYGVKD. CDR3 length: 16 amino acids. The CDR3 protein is CAISESDRSVGGTQYF. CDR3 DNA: TGTGCCATCAGTGAATCGGACAGGTCGGTCGGGGGGACCCAGTACTTC.

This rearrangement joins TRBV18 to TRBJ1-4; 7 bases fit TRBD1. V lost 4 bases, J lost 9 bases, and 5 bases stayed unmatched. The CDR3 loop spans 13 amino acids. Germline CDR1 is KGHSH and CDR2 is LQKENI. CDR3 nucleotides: TGTGCCAGCTCACGACCACAGGGGCAAAAACTGTTTTTT. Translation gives CASSRPQGQKLFF.

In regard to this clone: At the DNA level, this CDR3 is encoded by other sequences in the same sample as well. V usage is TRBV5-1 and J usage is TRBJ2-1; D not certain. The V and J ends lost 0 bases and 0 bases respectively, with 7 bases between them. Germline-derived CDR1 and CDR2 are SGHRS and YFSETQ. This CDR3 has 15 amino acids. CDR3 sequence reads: CASSLGESSYNEQFF. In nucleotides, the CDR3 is TGCGCCAGCAGCTTGGGCGAGAGCTCCTACAATGAGCAGTTCTTC.